This TCR beta chain stems from a study of CXCR3-negative and CXCR3-positive naive CD8 T cells (dated by TCRdb to between 2017 and 2020). In the study overall: In total, 130 million to 150 million TRB reads were obtained, or roughly 1.5 +/- 0.3 million reads per library. Data from about 12 donors, pooled across two independent experiments, went into the diversity and physicochemical repertoire analyses. The TRBV-TRBJ cluster analysis covered naive subsets from 5 donors and memory cells from 3 donors. The paper's findings and limits, for the study overall: TRB CDR3s from CXCR3-positive naive cells showed higher hydrophobicity (lower Kidera factor 4), lower energy, and higher strength and volume indices than CXCR3-negative naive cells. Comparably high repertoire diversity was found in both naive subsets, whereas much lower repertoire diversity was found in memory CD8+ T cells. Because surface CD5, which is linked to self-reactivity in mice, was comparable between the naive subsets, TCR interaction strength was also inferred from TRB CDR3 physicochemical properties. Similar TRBV-TRBJ usage was shown by naive CXCR3-negative and CXCR3-positive cells from the same donor, whereas distinct patterns were shown by memory cells. Freshly isolated PBMCs were used for most assays because CXCR3 expression went down partially after cryopreservation.

Each CD8+ T cell subset was flow-sorted in triplicate, and 250,000 to 300,000 cells per subset were placed directly into RLT lysis buffer. To exclude memory contaminants, naive CD8+ T cells were stringently defined as CD45RO-CCR7+CD27+CD95-. Standard density gradient centrifugation was used to isolate peripheral blood mononuclear cells from buffy coats. A FACSAria III was used to flow-sort naive CXCR3-negative and CXCR3-positive CD8+ T cells. Total RNA was extracted from sorted cells with an RNeasy Mini Kit. A word on this clonotype: No cognate antigen has been identified for it.

The CDR3 holds 13 amino acids from the cysteine to the phenylalanine. DNA for this receptor is not on file. The germline V gene gives CDR1 as SQVTM and CDR2 as ANQGSEA. The sequencing machine was a NextSeq 550. The Human TCR Profiling Kit (MiLaboratory) was used to make UMI-labeled 5' RACE TRB cDNA libraries. cDNA synthesis used the entire amount of extracted RNA, and PCR amplification then used the entire amount of cDNA produced. Libraries were prepared in parallel with an identical number of PCR cycles. The authors' pipeline ran thus. With a requirement of at least two reads per UMI, MIGEC and MiXCR extracted about 49,000 +/- 11,000 unique UMI-labeled TRB cDNA molecules per library. An average of about 40,000 +/- 10,000 functional in-frame TRB CDR3 nucleotide clonotypes without stop codons was found per library. After downsampling to 5000 UMI-labeled TRB molecules per sample, diversity metrics such as normalized Shannon-Wiener and Chao1 were calculated in VDJtools. Clonotype-size-weighted physicochemical properties of the central five CDR3 residues (interaction energy, strength, volume and Kidera factor 4) were computed in VDJtools. Each CDR3 protein sequence appears as one entry after TCRdb reprocessed the reads, and no DNA is included. These V and J calls derive from TCRdb rather than the authors' analysis. The sample table includes 140,000 to 150,000 distinct CDR3 sequences. The ten largest clones take up under 0.35% of the sample.

The clonotype comes from a human donor in good health. Some clones in this sample may be carry-over from other donors' samples. Material: naive CXCR3+ CD8+ T cells from blood. Interpreted using the paper, the cell subset or site label stands for: CD45RO-CCR7+CD27+CD95- naive CD8+ T cells expressing CXCR3 (TNR3+). The receptor chain draws on TRBV29-1 and TRBJ2-7. The CDR3 region has the sequence CSVADLAHYEQYF.